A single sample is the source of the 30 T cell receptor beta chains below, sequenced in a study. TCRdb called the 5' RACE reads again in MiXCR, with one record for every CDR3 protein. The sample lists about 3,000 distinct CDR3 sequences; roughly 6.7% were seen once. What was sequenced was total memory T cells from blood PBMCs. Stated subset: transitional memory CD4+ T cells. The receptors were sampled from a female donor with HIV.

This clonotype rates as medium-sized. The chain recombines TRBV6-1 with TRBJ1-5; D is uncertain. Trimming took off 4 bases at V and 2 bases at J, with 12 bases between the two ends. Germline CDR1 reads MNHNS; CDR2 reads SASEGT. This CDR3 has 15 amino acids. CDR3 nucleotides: TGTGCCAGCAGTGGATTAGGGTCCGGCAATCAGCCCCAGCATTTT. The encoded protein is CASSGLGSGNQPQHF.

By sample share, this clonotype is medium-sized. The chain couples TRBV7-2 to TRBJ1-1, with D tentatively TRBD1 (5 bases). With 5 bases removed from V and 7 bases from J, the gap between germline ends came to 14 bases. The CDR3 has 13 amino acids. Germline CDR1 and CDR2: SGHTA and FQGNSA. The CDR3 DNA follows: TGTGCCAGCAGCCCGAGGAGGGGCGGTGAAGCTTTCTTT. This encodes CASSPRRGGEAFF. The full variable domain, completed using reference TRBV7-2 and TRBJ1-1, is GAGVSQSPSNKVTEKGKDVELRCDPISGHTALYWYRQSLGQGLEFLIYFQGNSAPDKSGLPSDRFSAERTGGSVSTLTIQRTQQEDSAVYLCASSPRRGGEAFFGQGTRLTVV.

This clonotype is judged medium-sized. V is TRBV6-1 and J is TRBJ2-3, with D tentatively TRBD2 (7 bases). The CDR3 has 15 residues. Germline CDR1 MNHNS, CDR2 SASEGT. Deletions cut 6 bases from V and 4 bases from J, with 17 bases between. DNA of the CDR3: TGTGCCAGCAGCCCCCTGTGGGGGGGCCCAGATACGCAGTATTTT. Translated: CASSPLWGGPDTQYF.

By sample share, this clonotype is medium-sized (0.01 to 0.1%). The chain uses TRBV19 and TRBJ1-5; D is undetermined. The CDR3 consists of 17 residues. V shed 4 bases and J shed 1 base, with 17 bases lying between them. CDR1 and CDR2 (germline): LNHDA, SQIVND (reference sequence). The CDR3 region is CASSRAPLIESNQPQHF. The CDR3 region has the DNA TGTGCCAGTAGTAGAGCGCCTCTGATCGAGAGCAATCAGCCCCAGCATTTT.

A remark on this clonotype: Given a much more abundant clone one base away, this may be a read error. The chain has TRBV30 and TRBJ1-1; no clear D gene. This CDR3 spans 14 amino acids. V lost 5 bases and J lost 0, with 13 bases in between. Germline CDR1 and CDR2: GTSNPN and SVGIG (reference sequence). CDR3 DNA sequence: TGTGCCTGGCAACCGAGACACATGAACACTGAAGCTTTCTTT. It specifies CAWQPRHMNTEAFF.

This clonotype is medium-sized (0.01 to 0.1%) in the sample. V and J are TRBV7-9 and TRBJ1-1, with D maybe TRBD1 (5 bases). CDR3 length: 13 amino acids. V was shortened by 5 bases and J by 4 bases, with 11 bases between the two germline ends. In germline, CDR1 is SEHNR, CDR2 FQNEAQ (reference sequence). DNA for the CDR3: TGTGCCAGCAGCGACAGTGGGCCCACTGAAGCTTTCTTT. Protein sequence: CASSDSGPTEAFF.

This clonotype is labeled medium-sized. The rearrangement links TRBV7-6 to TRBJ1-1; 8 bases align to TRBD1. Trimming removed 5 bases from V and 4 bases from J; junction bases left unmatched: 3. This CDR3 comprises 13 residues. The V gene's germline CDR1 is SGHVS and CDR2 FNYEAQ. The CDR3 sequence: CASSQDRGTEAFF. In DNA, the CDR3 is TGTGCCAGCAGCCAAGACAGGGGCACTGAAGCTTTCTTT.

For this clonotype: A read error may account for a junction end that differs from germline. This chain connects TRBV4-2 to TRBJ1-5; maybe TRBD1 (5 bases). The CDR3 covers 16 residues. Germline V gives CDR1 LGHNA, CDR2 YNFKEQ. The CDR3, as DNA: TGTGCCAACAGCCAAGAATGGGGGAATGTAGGTCAGCCCCAGCATTTT. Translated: CANSQEWGNVGQPQHF.

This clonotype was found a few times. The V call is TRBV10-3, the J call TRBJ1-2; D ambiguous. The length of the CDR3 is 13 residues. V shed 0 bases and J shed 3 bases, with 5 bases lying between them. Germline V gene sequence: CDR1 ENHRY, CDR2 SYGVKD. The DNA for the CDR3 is TGTGCCATCAGTGAGTCGATGGACTATGGCTACACCTTC. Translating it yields CAISESMDYGYTF.

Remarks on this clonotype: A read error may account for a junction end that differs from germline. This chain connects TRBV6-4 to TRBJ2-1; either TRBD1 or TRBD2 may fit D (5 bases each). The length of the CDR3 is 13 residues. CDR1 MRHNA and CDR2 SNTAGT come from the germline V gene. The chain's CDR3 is CVSRDAEYNEQFF. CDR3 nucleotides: TGTGTCAGCCGGGACGCCGAATACAATGAGCAGTTCTTC.

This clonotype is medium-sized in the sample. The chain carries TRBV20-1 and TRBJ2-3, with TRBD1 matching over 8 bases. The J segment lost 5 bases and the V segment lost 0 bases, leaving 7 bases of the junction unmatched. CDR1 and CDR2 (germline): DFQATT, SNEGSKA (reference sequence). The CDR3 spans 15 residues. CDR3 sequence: CSARDQGAGGDTQYF. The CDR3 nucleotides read TGCAGTGCTAGAGATCAGGGGGCCGGGGGAGATACGCAGTATTTT.

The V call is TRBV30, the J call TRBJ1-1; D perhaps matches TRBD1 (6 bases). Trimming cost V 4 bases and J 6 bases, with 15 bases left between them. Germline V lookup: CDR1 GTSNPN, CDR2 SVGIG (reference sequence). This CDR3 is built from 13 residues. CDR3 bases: TGTGCCTGGACCCCAGGGGCGGGGGCTGAAGCTTTCTTT. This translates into CAWTPGAGAEAFF.

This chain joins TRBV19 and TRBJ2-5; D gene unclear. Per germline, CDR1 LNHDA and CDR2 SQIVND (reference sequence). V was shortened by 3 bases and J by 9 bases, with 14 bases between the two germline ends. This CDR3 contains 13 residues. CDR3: CASSMGKSAAQYF. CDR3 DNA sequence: TGTGCCAGTAGTATGGGGAAGTCGGCGGCCCAGTACTTC. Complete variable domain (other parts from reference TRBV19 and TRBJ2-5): DGGITQSPKYLFRKEGQNVTLSCEQNLNHDAMYWYRQDPGQGLRLIYYSQIVNDFQKGDIAEGYSVSREKKESFPLTVTSAQKNPTAFYLCASSMGKSAAQYFGPGTRLLVL.

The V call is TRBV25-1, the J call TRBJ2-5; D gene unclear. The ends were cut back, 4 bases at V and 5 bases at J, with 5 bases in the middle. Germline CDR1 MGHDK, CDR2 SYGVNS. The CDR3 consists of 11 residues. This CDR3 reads CASSGRETQYF. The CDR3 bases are TGTGCCAGCAGTGGAAGGGAGACCCAGTACTTC.

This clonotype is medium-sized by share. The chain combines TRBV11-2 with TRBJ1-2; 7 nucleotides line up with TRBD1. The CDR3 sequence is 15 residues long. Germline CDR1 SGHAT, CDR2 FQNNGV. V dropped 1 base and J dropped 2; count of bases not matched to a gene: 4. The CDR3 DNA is TGTGCCAGCAGCTTAGTGGGGGACAGCAACTATGGCTACACCTTC. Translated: CASSLVGDSNYGYTF.

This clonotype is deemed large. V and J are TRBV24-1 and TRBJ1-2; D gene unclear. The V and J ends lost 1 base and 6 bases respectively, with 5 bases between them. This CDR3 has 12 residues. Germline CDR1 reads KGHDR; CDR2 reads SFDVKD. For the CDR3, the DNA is TGTGCCACCAGTGATTTCAAGGATGGCTACACCTTC. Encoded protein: CATSDFKDGYTF.

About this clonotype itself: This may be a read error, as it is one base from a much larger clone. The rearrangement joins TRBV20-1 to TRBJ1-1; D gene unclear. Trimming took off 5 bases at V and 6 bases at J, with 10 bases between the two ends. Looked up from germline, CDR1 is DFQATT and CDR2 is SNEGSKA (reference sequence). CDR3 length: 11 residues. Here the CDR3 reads CSADVVPEAFF. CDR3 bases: TGCAGTGCTGATGTCGTCCCTGAAGCTTTCTTT.

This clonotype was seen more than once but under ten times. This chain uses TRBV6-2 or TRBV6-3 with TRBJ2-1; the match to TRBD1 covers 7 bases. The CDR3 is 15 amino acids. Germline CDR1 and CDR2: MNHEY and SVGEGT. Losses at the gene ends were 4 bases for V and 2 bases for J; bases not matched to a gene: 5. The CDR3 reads CASSLRQGPYNEQFF. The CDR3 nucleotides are TGTGCCAGCAGTTTGAGACAGGGTCCCTACAATGAGCAGTTCTTC.

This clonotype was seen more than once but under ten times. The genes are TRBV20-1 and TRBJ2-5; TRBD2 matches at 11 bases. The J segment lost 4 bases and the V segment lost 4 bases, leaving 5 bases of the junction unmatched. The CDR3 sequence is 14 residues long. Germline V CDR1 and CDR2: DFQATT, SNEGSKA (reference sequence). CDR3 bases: TGCAGTGCTATTAGCGGGGGGGCCGGAGAGACCCAGTACTTC. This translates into CSAISGGAGETQYF.

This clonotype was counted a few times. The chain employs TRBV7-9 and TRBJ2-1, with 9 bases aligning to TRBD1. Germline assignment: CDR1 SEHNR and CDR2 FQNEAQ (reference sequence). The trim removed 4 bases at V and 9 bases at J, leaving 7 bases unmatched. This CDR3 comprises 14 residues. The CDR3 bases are TGTGCCAGCAGCTACAACAGGGGGCAGGGTGAGCAGTTCTTC. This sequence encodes CASSYNRGQGEQFF.

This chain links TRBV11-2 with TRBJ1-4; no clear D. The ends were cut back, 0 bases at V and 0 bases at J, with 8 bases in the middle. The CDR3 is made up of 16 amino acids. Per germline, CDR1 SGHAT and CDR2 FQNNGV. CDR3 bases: TGTGCCAGCAGCTTAGAGATCAGAACAACTAATGAAAAACTGTTTTTT. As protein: CASSLEIRTTNEKLFF.

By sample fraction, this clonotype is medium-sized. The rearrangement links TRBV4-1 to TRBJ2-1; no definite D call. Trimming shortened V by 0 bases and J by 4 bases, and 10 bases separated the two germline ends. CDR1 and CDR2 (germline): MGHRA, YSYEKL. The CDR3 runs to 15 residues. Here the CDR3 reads CASSQDRAAYNEQFF. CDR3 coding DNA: TGCGCCAGCAGCCAAGATAGGGCGGCTTACAATGAGCAGTTCTTC.

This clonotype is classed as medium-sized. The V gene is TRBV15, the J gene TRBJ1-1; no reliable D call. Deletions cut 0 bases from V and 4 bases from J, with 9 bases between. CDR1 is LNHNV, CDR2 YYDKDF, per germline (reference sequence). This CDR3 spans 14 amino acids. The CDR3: CATSRDLASTEAFF. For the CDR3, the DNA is TGTGCCACCAGCAGAGATCTGGCAAGCACTGAAGCTTTCTTT.

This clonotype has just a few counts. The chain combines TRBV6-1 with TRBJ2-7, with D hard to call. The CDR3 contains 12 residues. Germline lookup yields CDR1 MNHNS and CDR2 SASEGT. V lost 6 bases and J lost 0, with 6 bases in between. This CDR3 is CASRTSSYEQYV. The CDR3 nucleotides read TGTGCCAGCAGGACAAGCTCCTACGAGCAGTACGTC.

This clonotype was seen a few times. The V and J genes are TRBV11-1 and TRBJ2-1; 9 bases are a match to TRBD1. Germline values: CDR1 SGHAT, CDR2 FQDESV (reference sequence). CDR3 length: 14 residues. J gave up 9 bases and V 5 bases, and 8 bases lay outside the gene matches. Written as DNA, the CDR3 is TGTGCCAGCAGCCTACCCGACAGGGGGGGTGAGCAGTTCTTC. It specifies CASSLPDRGGEQFF.

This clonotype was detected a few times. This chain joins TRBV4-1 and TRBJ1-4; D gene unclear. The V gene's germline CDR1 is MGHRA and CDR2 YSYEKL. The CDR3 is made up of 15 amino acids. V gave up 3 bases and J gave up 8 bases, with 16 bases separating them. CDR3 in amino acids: CASSQLLGVGEKLFF. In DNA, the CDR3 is TGCGCCAGCAGCCAGCTCCTTGGGGTTGGGGAAAAACTGTTTTTT.

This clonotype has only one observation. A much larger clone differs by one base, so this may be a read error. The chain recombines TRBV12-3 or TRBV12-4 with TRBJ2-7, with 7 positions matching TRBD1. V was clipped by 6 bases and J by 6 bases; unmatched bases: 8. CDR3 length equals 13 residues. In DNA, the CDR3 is TGTGCCAGCAGGCCGGGACAGACTGCCGAGCAGTACGTC. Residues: CASRPGQTAEQYV.

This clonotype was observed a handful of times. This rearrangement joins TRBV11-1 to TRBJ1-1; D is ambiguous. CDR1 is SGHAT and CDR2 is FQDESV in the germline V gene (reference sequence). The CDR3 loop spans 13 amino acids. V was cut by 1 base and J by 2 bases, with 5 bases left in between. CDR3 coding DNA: TGTGCCAGCAGCTTAGTCGTTAACACTGAAGCTTTCTTT. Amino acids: CASSLVVNTEAFF.

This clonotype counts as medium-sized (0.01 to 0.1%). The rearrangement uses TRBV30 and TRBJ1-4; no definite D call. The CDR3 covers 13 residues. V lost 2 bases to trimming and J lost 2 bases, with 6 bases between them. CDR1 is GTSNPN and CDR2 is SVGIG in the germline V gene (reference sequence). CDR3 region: CAWSMGTNEKLFF. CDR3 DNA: TGTGCCTGGAGTATGGGGACTAATGAAAAACTGTTTTTT.

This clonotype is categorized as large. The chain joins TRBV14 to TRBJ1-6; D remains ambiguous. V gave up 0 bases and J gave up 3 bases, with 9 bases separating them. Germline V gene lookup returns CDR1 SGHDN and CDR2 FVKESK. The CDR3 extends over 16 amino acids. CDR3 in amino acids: CASSQEPDIYNSPLHF. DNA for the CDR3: TGTGCCAGCAGCCAAGAACCGGATATCTATAATTCACCCCTCCACTTT.